This passage covers 2 T cell receptor beta chains from one sample sequenced in a study of identical twins. A single record per CDR3 protein comes from TCRdb applying MiXCR to the 5' RACE reads. The profile shows approximately 220,000 distinct CDR3 sequences, over 8% of them singletons. Input material: memory (CD45RO+) T cells sorted from blood. Every receptor here comes from a woman aged 18-29 years in good health.

This clonotype was seen a few times. The chain couples TRBV4-3 to TRBJ2-7; 10 nucleotides agree with TRBD1. With V trimmed by 2 bases and J by 6 bases, 7 bases remained unmatched. CDR3 length: 15 residues. CDR1 and CDR2 from the germline V gene are LGHNA and YSLEER. The CDR3 sequence is CASSQPGQGMSEQYF. CDR3 bases: TGCGCCAGCAGCCAACCGGGACAGGGGATGTCCGAGCAGTACTTC.

The rearrangement uses TRBV9 and TRBJ2-5; tentative D call: TRBD2 (6 bases). This CDR3 spans 15 amino acids. Germline-derived CDR1 and CDR2 are SGDLS and YYNGEE. Trimming took off 0 bases at V and 4 bases at J, with 13 bases between the two ends. CDR3 nucleotides: TGTGCCAGCAGCGTAGGCCCGAACGGGGGAGAGACCCAGTACTTC. It encodes CASSVGPNGGETQYF.